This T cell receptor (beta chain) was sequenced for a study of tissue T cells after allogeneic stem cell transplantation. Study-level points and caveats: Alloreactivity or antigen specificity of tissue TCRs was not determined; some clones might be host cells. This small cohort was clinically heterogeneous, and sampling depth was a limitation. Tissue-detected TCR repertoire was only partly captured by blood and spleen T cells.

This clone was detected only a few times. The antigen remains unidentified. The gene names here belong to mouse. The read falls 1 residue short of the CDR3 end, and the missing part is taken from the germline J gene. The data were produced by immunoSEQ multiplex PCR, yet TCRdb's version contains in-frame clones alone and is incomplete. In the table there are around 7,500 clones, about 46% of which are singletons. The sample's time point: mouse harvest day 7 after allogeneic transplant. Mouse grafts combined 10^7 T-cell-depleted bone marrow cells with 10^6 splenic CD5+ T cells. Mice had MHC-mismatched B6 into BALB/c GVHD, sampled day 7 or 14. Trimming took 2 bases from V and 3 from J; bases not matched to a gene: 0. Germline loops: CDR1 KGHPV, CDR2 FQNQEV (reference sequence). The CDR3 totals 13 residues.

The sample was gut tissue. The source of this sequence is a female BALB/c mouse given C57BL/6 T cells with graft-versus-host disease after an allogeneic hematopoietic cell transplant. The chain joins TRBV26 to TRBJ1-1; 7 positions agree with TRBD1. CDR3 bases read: TGTGCCAGCAGTCTGACAGGGGACACAGAAGTCTTC. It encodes CASSLTGDTEVF. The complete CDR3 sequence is CASSLTGDTEVFF.